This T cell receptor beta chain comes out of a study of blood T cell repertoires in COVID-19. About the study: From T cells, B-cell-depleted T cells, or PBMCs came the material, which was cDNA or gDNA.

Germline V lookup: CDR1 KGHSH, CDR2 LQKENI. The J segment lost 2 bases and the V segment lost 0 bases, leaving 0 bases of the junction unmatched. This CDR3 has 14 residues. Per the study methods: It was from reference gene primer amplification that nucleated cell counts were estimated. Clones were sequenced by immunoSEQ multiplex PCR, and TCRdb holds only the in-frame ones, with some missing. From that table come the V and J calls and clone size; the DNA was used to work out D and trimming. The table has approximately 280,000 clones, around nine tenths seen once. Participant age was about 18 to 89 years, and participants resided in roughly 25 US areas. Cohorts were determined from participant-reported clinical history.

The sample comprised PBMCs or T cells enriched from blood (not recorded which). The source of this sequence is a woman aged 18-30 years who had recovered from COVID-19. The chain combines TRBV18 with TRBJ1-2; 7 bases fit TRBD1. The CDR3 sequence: CASSPPDRNYGYTF. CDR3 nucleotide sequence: TGTGCCAGCTCACCACCGGACAGGAACTATGGCTACACCTTC.